This entry concerns a single T cell receptor beta chain. Its antigen remains unidentified. At one end, the junction sequence differs from germline, possibly due to a read error. For the second PCR, which ran for roughly 7 to 11 cycles, a sample-barcoded 5' primer and a J-beta primer mix were used. Sequencing yielded, for each sample, at least 3 million paired-end reads carrying CDR3. TCRdb re-analysed the 5' RACE reads in MiXCR, keeping a single row per CDR3 protein. Here the sample spans about 1,500,000 distinct CDR3 sequences, roughly 27% being singletons. The source of the sample is a study of blood T cells in healthy people across ages. Whole-study results and caveats: There was no known CMV status for donors, so expanded clonotype changes were possibly confounded. Per million T cells, TCR beta diversity dropped about linearly as age rose.

The CDR3 is 16 residues long. The V call is TRBV12-3 or TRBV12-4, the J call TRBJ2-3; D possibly matches TRBD1 or TRBD2 (6 bases each). Sequencing input: blood. The TCR originated in a woman aged 25 to 39 in good health. The CDR3 sequence: CASSRVRGRGTGTQYF. The CDR3 DNA sequence: TGTGCCAGCAGCAGGGTACGGGGGCGCGGCACAGGTACGCAGTATTTT.